This TCR beta chain was captured by sequencing in a study of shared T cell receptors in the human thymus. Generated by immunoSEQ multiplex PCR, the TCRdb table keeps only in-frame clones and is missing some. In the table there are about 730,000 clones, 70% to 90% of which are singletons. The ends lost 4 bases at V and 4 bases at J; junction bases unmatched: 10. Germline values: CDR1 MNHEY, CDR2 SMNVEV (reference sequence). The CDR3 consists of 16 residues. This same sample was also taken into another study, of human thymus T cells. That report adds: Resections that were taken during corrective heart surgery supplied the thymus tissue.

The chain is built from TRBV27 and TRBJ2-1; TRBD1 matches 7 bases. This TCR derives from a girl in the first two years of life with a congenital heart defect. The sample consisted of thymocytes. The CDR3 bases are TGTGCCAGCAGTTCAAGGGGGCGATCCCCTTACAATGAGCAGTTCTTC. Its translation: CASSSRGRSPYNEQFF.